Each of the 18 T cell receptor beta chains below was sequenced from the same sample in a study of shared clonotypes between healthy human individuals. TCRdb's copy holds only in-frame clones and misses some; the assay was immunoSEQ multiplex PCR. Of over 950,000 clones listed, 77% are singletons. The source material was memory CD4+ T cells from PBMCs. Indicated subset: CD45RA-negative fraction. These receptors were obtained from a man aged 18 to 29 in good health. Some clones in this sample may be carry-over from other donors' samples.

The chain uses TRBV29-1 and TRBJ2-2; the D gene is possibly TRBD1 (5 bases). The V end was cut by 5 bases, the J end by 1 base, with 11 bases between. The CDR3 is made up of 14 amino acids. In germline, CDR1 is SQVTM, CDR2 ANQGSEA. Here the CDR3 reads CSVCPDRNTGELFF. The CDR3 coding sequence is TGCAGCGTTTGCCCAGACAGGAACACCGGGGAGCTGTTTTTT.

This chain connects TRBV7-9 to TRBJ1-4; maybe TRBD1 (6 bases). The V end lost 4 bases, the J end lost 3 bases, and 9 bases lay between the germline ends. Germline V gene lookup returns CDR1 SEHNR and CDR2 FQNEAQ (reference sequence). CDR3 length: 14 amino acids. The CDR3 sequence is CASSSGQSNEKLFF. Here the CDR3 DNA reads TGTGCCAGCAGCTCCGGACAGTCTAATGAAAAACTGTTTTTT.

This clone occurred a few times. This sequence joins TRBV28 and TRBJ1-5; D unresolved. This CDR3 is built from 15 residues. Germline CDR1 MDHEN, CDR2 SYDVKM. V gave up 9 bases and J gave up 0 bases, with 15 bases separating them. CDR3: CARTDVLYSNQPQHF. CDR3 nucleotide sequence: TGTGCCAGGACGGACGTTTTGTATAGCAATCAGCCCCAGCATTTT. The variable domain in full, with the rest retrieved from reference TRBV28 and TRBJ1-5, is DVKVTQSSRYLVKRTGEKVFLECVQDMDHENMFWYRQDPGLGLRLIYFSYDVKMKEKGDIPEGYSVSREKKERFSLILESASTNQTSMYLCARTDVLYSNQPQHFGDGTRLSIL.

This chain links TRBV5-1 with TRBJ2-7; possible D gene TRBD1, 6 bases. From germline, CDR1 is SGHRS and CDR2 YFSETQ. The CDR3 runs to 13 residues. Trimming took off 4 bases at V and 5 bases at J, with 13 bases between the two ends. The CDR3, as DNA: TGCGCCAGCAGCCCACAGGGACCCCACGAGCAGTACTTC. Its protein is CASSPQGPHEQYF.

The V gene is TRBV5-6, the J gene TRBJ2-7; TRBD2 matches at 13 bases. Trimming at V came to 1 base and at J to 6 bases, leaving 7 bases not matched to a gene. The CDR3 spans 16 residues. CDR1 is SGHDT and CDR2 is YYEEEE in the germline V gene. CDR3 nucleotide sequence: TGTGCCAGCAGCTTGCGTGGACTAGCGGGAGTAAGCGAGCAGTACTTC. Amino acids: CASSLRGLAGVSEQYF.

The J gene is TRBJ1-1, the V gene TRBV28; TRBD1 might be the D (5 bases). This CDR3 has 12 amino acids. Germline V lookup: CDR1 MDHEN, CDR2 SYDVKM. The V end was cut by 7 bases, the J end by 5 bases, with 11 bases between. In nucleotides, the CDR3 is TGTGCCAGCACCGTCGCAGGGACTGAAGCTTTCTTT. Its protein is CASTVAGTEAFF.

This clone was detected only a few times. The chain carries TRBV19 and TRBJ1-2; 9 bases fit TRBD1. Germline V CDR1 and CDR2: LNHDA, SQIVND (reference sequence). CDR3 length equals 15 residues. The V gene end was trimmed by 6 bases and the J gene end by 3 bases; junction bases not matched to a gene: 8. The CDR3 nucleotides are TGTGCCAGTAGAACTCCGGGACAGGGATACTATGGCTACACCTTC. Translation gives CASRTPGQGYYGYTF.

The chain carries TRBV11-2 and TRBJ2-2; 14 nucleotides line up with TRBD2. The germline V gene has CDR1 SGHAT and CDR2 FQNNGV. The CDR3 is made up of 18 amino acids. After removal of 1 base from V and 1 base from J, the junction contained 2 bases not matched to a gene. The CDR3 bases are TGTGCCAGCAGCTTAGTTGGGACTAGCGGGGGGAACACCGGGGAGCTGTTTTTT. Protein: CASSLVGTSGGNTGELFF.

There are many counts of this clone. This sample includes further DNA sequences coding for the same CDR3. The genes are TRBV2 and TRBJ1-2, with 8 bases fitting TRBD1. Germline CDR1 is SNHLY and CDR2 is FYNNEI. Trimming removed 3 bases from V and 2 bases from J; junction bases left unmatched: 2. This CDR3 comprises 14 residues. CDR3: CASSERQGNYGYTF. The CDR3 bases are TGTGCCAGCAGTGAGAGACAGGGGAACTATGGCTACACCTTC.

The gene calls are TRBV2 and TRBJ1-6, with TRBD1 as a possible D gene (5 bases). Between the trimmed V and J ends, which lost 7 bases and 0 bases, there was a span of 16 bases. Germline V gene sequence: CDR1 SNHLY, CDR2 FYNNEI. This CDR3 spans 17 amino acids. The CDR3 nucleotides are TGTGCCAGCATCCGGGACCGAGGCGTCTCCTATAATTCACCCCTCCACTTT. Translating it yields CASIRDRGVSYNSPLHF.

Ten or more counts support this clone. The chain recombines TRBV9 with TRBJ1-2; no clear D gene. V lost 0 bases and J lost 9, with 18 bases in between. Germline V gene sequence: CDR1 SGDLS, CDR2 YYNGEE. CDR3 length equals 15 residues. CDR3 loop: CASSVAPVARLSYTF. The CDR3, as DNA: TGTGCCAGCAGCGTAGCCCCAGTGGCACGGTTAAGCTACACCTTC.

For this clone: The sample carries other DNA sequences with the same CDR3. J is TRBJ1-2 and V is TRBV20-1; D is possibly TRBD1 (6 bases). V dropped 6 bases and J dropped 2 bases, with 7 bases sitting between them. Per the germline V gene, CDR1 is DFQATT and CDR2 is SNEGSKA (reference sequence). This CDR3 has 11 residues. CDR3 DNA sequence: TGCAGTGCGGGACAAAACTATGGCTACACCTTC. Amino acids: CSAGQNYGYTF.

The chain couples TRBV27 to TRBJ2-7; the D call may be TRBD1 or TRBD2 (6 bases each). This CDR3 has 16 amino acids. V was cut by 5 bases and J by 4 bases, with 21 bases left in between. Germline assignment: CDR1 MNHEY and CDR2 SMNVEV (reference sequence). The CDR3 region has the DNA TGTGCCAGCAGTAGTTTGGGGGGCGGAGAACTATACGAGCAGTACTTC. It yields the protein CASSSLGGGELYEQYF.

The chain joins TRBV2 to TRBJ2-6; no firm D call. This CDR3 has 14 amino acids. V lost 6 bases and J lost 0, with 6 bases in between. The germline gives CDR1 SNHLY, CDR2 FYNNEI. CDR3 DNA sequence: TGTGCCAGCAGCCCTACCTCTGGGGCCAACGTCCTGACTTTC. As protein: CASSPTSGANVLTF.

This chain links TRBV14 with TRBJ2-3; the D gene is possibly TRBD1 (5 bases). CDR1 is SGHDN and CDR2 is FVKESK in the germline V gene. Trimming cost V 4 bases and J 0 bases, with 11 bases left between them. CDR3 length: 15 amino acids. CDR3 DNA sequence: TGTGCCAGCAGCCTCGGACACCCAAGCACAGATACGCAGTATTTT. It specifies CASSLGHPSTDTQYF.

This chain uses TRBV18 with TRBJ2-3, with a tentative D call TRBD2 (6 bases). CDR1 is KGHSH and CDR2 is LQKENI in the germline V gene. The CDR3 is made up of 16 amino acids. Trimming cost V 3 bases and J 4 bases, with 17 bases left between them. The CDR3 loop reads CASSPYTGEGADTQYF. CDR3 bases: TGTGCCAGCTCACCGTACACGGGAGAAGGAGCAGATACGCAGTATTTT.

V usage is TRBV28 and J usage is TRBJ2-7, with 10 bases fitting TRBD1. Germline V gene sequence: CDR1 MDHEN, CDR2 SYDVKM. The J segment lost 0 bases and the V segment lost 8 bases, leaving 1 base of the junction unmatched. This CDR3 has 13 residues. The CDR3 coding sequence is TGTGCCAGCGGGACAGGGGCCTCCTACGAGCAGTACTTC. Residues: CASGTGASYEQYF.

As to this clone: In the same sample, other DNA sequences code for this CDR3. The gene calls are TRBV9 and TRBJ1-2; D not certain. The length of the CDR3 is 11 residues. CDR1 is SGDLS and CDR2 is YYNGEE in the germline V gene. V was shortened by 3 bases and J by 2 bases, with 2 bases between the two germline ends. The CDR3 is CASSANYGYTF. The CDR3, as DNA: TGTGCCAGCAGCGCGAACTATGGCTACACCTTC.